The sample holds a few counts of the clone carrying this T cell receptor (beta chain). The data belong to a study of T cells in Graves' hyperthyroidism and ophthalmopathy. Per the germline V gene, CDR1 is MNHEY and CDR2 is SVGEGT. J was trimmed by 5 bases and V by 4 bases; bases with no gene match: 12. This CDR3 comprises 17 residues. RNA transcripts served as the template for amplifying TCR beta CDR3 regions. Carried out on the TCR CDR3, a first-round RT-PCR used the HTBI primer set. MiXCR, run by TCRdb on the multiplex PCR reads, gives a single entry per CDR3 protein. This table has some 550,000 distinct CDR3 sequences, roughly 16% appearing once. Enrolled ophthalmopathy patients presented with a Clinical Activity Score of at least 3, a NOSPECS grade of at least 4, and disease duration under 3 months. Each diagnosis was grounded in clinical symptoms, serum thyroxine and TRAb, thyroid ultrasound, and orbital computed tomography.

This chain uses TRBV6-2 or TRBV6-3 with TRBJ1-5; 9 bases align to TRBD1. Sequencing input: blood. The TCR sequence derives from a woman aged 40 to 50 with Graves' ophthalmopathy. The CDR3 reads CASSFTPGQGRDQPQHF. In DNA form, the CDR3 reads TGTGCCAGCAGTTTCACTCCGGGACAGGGTCGGGATCAGCCCCAGCATTTT.